Each of the 21 T cell receptor beta chains below was sequenced from the same sample in a study of cytomegalovirus exposure and HLA in healthy donors. PCR primers comprised 60 Vbeta and 13 Jbeta primers. Method: immunoSEQ multiplex PCR; TCRdb's copy keeps in-frame clones and lacks some. The sample shows roughly 130,000 clones, over 50% of them seen only once. The sequenced sample was PBMCs. Receptors originate from a woman between 40 and 55 years old in good health and CMV-seropositive.

The V call is TRBV19, the J call TRBJ1-4, with D possibly TRBD1 on 6 matching bases. Germline CDR1 reads LNHDA; CDR2 reads SQIVND (reference sequence). V dropped 5 bases and J dropped 7 bases, with 17 bases sitting between them. There are 15 residues in the CDR3. The CDR3 region is CASSETGTSLEKLFF. The CDR3 DNA follows: TGTGCCAGTAGTGAAACCGGGACAAGCCTTGAAAAACTGTTTTTT.

The chain combines TRBV20-1 with TRBJ2-7, with a weak D call TRBD1 (5 bases). CDR1 and CDR2 from the germline V gene are DFQATT and SNEGSKA (reference sequence). The V end lost 6 bases, the J end lost 1 base, and 7 bases lay between the germline ends. The CDR3 loop spans 11 amino acids. The CDR3: CSADISYEQYF. The CDR3 region has the DNA TGCAGTGCGGACATTTCCTACGAGCAGTACTTC.

The gene calls are TRBV10-3 and TRBJ1-5, with TRBD1 as a possible D gene (5 bases). Trimming took off 3 bases at V and 7 bases at J, with 13 bases between the two ends. Germline V lookup: CDR1 ENHRY, CDR2 SYGVKD. The CDR3 covers 14 residues. The CDR3 loop reads CAISDSGLEQPQHF. The CDR3 DNA reads as TGTGCCATCAGTGATTCAGGGCTGGAGCAGCCCCAGCATTTT.

This chain uses TRBV9 with TRBJ1-1; D ambiguous. The CDR3 contains 15 residues. Trimming removed 0 bases from V and 1 base from J, with 10 bases in between. Germline V gene sequence: CDR1 SGDLS, CDR2 YYNGEE. CDR3: CASSVGEMRNTEAFF. Written as DNA, the CDR3 is TGTGCCAGCAGCGTAGGGGAGATGAGGAACACTGAAGCTTTCTTT.

The CDR3 nucleotides read TGTGCCTGGAAAGGCCGGGTCTACGAGCAGTACTTC. It translates to CAWKGRVYEQYF. The chain carries TRBV30 and TRBJ2-7; D is uncertain. The germline V gene has CDR1 GTSNPN and CDR2 SVGIG (reference sequence). The CDR3 has 12 amino acids. V dropped 4 bases and J dropped 3 bases, with 10 bases sitting between them.

The chain carries TRBV5-1 and TRBJ2-2, with 7 bases identical to TRBD2. J was trimmed by 6 bases and V by 2 bases; bases with no gene match: 10. This CDR3 has 16 amino acids. Germline V gene data show CDR1 as SGHRS and CDR2 as YFSETQ. CDR3 region: CASSLVNLLAPGELFF. The CDR3 DNA reads TGCGCCAGCAGCTTAGTCAACTTACTAGCGCCCGGGGAGCTGTTTTTT. The whole variable domain, remainder taken from reference TRBV5-1 and TRBJ2-2, is KAGVTQTPRYLIKTRGQQVTLSCSPISGHRSVSWYQQTPGQGLQFLFEYFSETQRNKGNFPGRFSGRQFSNSRSEMNVSTLELGDSALYLCASSLVNLLAPGELFFGEGSRLTVL.

This sequence joins TRBV7-9 and TRBJ2-1, with a tentative D call TRBD1 (6 bases). CDR1 and CDR2 from the germline V gene are SEHNR and FQNEAQ (reference sequence). Trimming cost V 5 bases and J 8 bases, with 31 bases left between them. The CDR3 spans 19 residues. The CDR3 loop reads CASSVTGQQGFPWDYEQFF. CDR3 bases: TGTGCCAGCAGCGTTACGGGCCAACAGGGATTCCCCTGGGATTATGAGCAGTTCTTC. Together with reference TRBV7-9 and TRBJ2-1, the CDR3 gives the full variable domain: DTGVSQNPRHKITKRGQNVTFRCDPISEHNRLYWYRQTLGQGPEFLTYFQNEAQLEKSRLLSDRFSAERPKGSFSTLEIQRTEQGDSAMYLCASSVTGQQGFPWDYEQFFGPGTRLTVL.

This clone was seen a few times. The J gene is TRBJ1-1, the V gene TRBV7-6, with 8 bases that match TRBD1. Germline CDR1 SGHVS, CDR2 FNYEAQ. CDR3 length: 13 residues. V shed 5 bases, J shed 3 bases, and the junction held 2 bases outside the gene matches. The CDR3 DNA reads TGTGCCAGCAGCAACAGGGGGGACACTGAAGCTTTCTTT. Translation: CASSNRGDTEAFF.

Only a few counts were recorded for this clone. The rearrangement links TRBV19 to TRBJ2-7; 10 nucleotides agree with TRBD1. This CDR3 has 13 residues. Losses at the gene ends were 6 bases for V and 5 bases for J; bases not matched to a gene: 4. The V gene's germline CDR1 is LNHDA and CDR2 SQIVND (reference sequence). CDR3 sequence reads: CASRQTGGHEQYF. CDR3 bases: TGTGCCAGTAGACAGACAGGGGGCCACGAGCAGTACTTC.

The chain joins TRBV12-5 to TRBJ2-1; the match to TRBD2 covers 8 bases. There are 16 residues in the CDR3. Per germline, CDR1 LGHNT and CDR2 FRNRAP. V lost 0 bases to trimming and J lost 7 bases; unmatched junction nucleotides: 8. CDR3 protein: CASGLVGAGVKNEQFF. The CDR3 nucleotides read TGTGCTAGTGGTTTGGTAGGAGCGGGAGTCAAAAATGAGCAGTTCTTC.

The chain uses TRBV27 and TRBJ2-5; 12 bases are a match to TRBD1. The CDR3 loop spans 15 amino acids. Germline V gene lookup returns CDR1 MNHEY and CDR2 SMNVEV (reference sequence). The V segment lost 4 bases and the J segment 4 bases; nucleotides outside the gene matches: 4. CDR3 in amino acids: CASSYGTGGRETQYF. The CDR3 nucleotides read TGTGCCAGCAGTTACGGGACAGGGGGCAGAGAGACCCAGTACTTC.

The chain carries TRBV10-3 and TRBJ2-7, with 8 bases lining up with TRBD1. With V trimmed by 10 bases and J by 3 bases, 8 bases remained unmatched. The germline CDR1 and CDR2 sequences are ENHRY and SYGVKD. The CDR3 length is 13 residues. This CDR3 reads CASRDRPFYEQYF. The CDR3 region has the DNA TGTGCCAGCCGGGACAGGCCTTTCTACGAGCAGTACTTC.

The chain is built from TRBV2 and TRBJ2-7, with no clear D. The germline CDR1 and CDR2 sequences are SNHLY and FYNNEI. Trimming shortened V by 4 bases and J by 0 bases, and 10 bases separated the two germline ends. This CDR3 has 14 residues. This chain's CDR3 is CASSGGGLSYEQYF. The CDR3 DNA reads TGTGCCAGCAGTGGCGGCGGTCTCTCCTACGAGCAGTACTTC.

The DNA for the CDR3 is TGTGCCATCAGTGCCCGGGACAGGGCCCTCGGCTACACCTTC. Its translation: CAISARDRALGYTF. The V gene is TRBV10-3, the J gene TRBJ1-2; 9 bases fit TRBD1. J gave up 8 bases and V 4 bases, and 8 bases lay outside the gene matches. The CDR3 runs 14 residues. Germline V CDR1 and CDR2: ENHRY, SYGVKD.

As to this clone: This CDR3 is also generated by other DNA sequences in the sample. The genes are TRBV6-1 and TRBJ2-3, with D perhaps TRBD2 (7 bases). There are 14 residues in the CDR3. Germline V gene data show CDR1 as MNHNS and CDR2 as SASEGT. V was pared by 6 bases and J by 9 bases, with 19 bases between. The CDR3 DNA sequence: TGTGCCAGCAGGGAGGGGGGGAGATTGGACACGCAGTATTTT. It specifies CASREGGRLDTQYF.

This clone was seen a few times. V usage is TRBV6-6 and J usage is TRBJ1-6; D uncertain. The CDR3 contains 15 residues. Germline CDR1 is MNHNY and CDR2 is SVGAGI (reference sequence). Trimming removed 5 bases at V and 3 bases at J, with 11 bases between. CDR3 loop: CASSRSGDYNSPLHF. The CDR3 bases are TGTGCCAGCAGTCGCAGCGGAGACTATAATTCACCCCTCCACTTT.

The chain uses TRBV7-6 and TRBJ2-7, with 10 bases that match TRBD2. Germline CDR1 reads SGHVS; CDR2 reads FNYEAQ. The CDR3 is 16 residues long. V dropped 5 bases and J dropped 7; count of bases not matched to a gene: 14. The CDR3 nucleotides read TGTGCCAGCAGCCTGGGGGCTAGCGGGAGTTCGGAGGAGCAGTACTTC. It translates to CASSLGASGSSEEQYF.

The V gene is TRBV18, the J gene TRBJ2-7; TRBD1 is a possible D gene (6 bases). Trimming cost V 6 bases and J 4 bases, with 10 bases left between them. Germline assignment: CDR1 KGHSH and CDR2 LQKENI. The CDR3 is made up of 12 amino acids. The CDR3 sequence is CASSAQGYEQYF. CDR3 coding DNA: TGTGCCAGCTCGGCGCAGGGGTACGAGCAGTACTTC.

The chain uses TRBV9 and TRBJ2-1; D perhaps matches TRBD2 (6 bases). The V and J ends lost 3 bases and 4 bases respectively, with 14 bases between them. The CDR3 loop spans 15 amino acids. Germline values: CDR1 SGDLS, CDR2 YYNGEE. DNA of the CDR3: TGTGCCAGCAGCGGGGGAGGCAGGGTTTACAATGAGCAGTTCTTC. It is translated as CASSGGGRVYNEQFF. Filled out from reference TRBV9 and TRBJ2-1, the complete variable domain reads DSGVTQTPKHLITATGQRVTLRCSPRSGDLSVYWYQQSLDQGLQFLIQYYNGEERAKGNILERFSAQQFPDLHSELNLSSLELGDSALYFCASSGGGRVYNEQFFGPGTRLTVL.

Only a few counts were recorded for this clone. The rearrangement links TRBV6-5 to TRBJ1-1; D may be TRBD1 (6 bases). V lost 6 bases and J lost 0, with 11 bases in between. CDR3 length equals 14 residues. The V gene's germline CDR1 is MNHEY and CDR2 SVGAGI. Here the CDR3 DNA reads TGTGCCAGCAGCTCCGGACAGTTGAACACTGAAGCTTTCTTT. This translates into CASSSGQLNTEAFF.

The chain has TRBV2 and TRBJ2-4; 7 bases align to TRBD2. The CDR3 is 13 residues long. The J segment lost 7 bases and the V segment lost 1 base, leaving 1 base of the junction unmatched. CDR1 and CDR2 from the germline V gene are SNHLY and FYNNEI. The CDR3 loop reads CASSEGGGNIQYF. CDR3 DNA sequence: TGTGCCAGCAGTGAAGGCGGGGGTAACATTCAGTACTTC.